The 12 T cell receptor beta chains in this list originate from one sample, sequenced in a study of blood T cell repertoires in COVID-19. The method was immunoSEQ multiplex PCR; TCRdb's version includes in-frame clones alone and lacks a portion of them. The sample has 150,000 or so clones; more than 70% are singletons. Sequencing was done on a sample of PBMCs or T cells enriched from blood (not recorded which). These receptors all stem from a man aged 35-49 years who had recovered from COVID-19.

The rearrangement uses TRBV5-4 and TRBJ1-5; 9 bases line up with TRBD1. Germline CDR1 SGHNT, CDR2 YYREEE (reference sequence). The CDR3 spans 15 residues. V lost 2 bases and J lost 5; bases outside the gene matches: 5. The CDR3 nucleotides read TGTGCCAGCAGCTTTTACGACAGGGGGGATCAGCCCCAGCATTTT. The encoded protein is CASSFYDRGDQPQHF.

The rearrangement joins TRBV18 to TRBJ2-7; the D gene is possibly TRBD2 (5 bases). V lost 3 bases, J lost 7 bases, and 19 bases lay in between. Germline-derived CDR1 and CDR2 are KGHSH and LQKENI. CDR3 length: 15 amino acids. CDR3 nucleotides: TGTGCCAGCTCACCCGCCGGCAATCCAGGCGGGGAGCAGTACTTC. It codes for CASSPAGNPGGEQYF. The full variable domain, its missing parts supplied by reference TRBV18 and TRBJ2-7, is NAGVMQNPRHLVRRRGQEARLRCSPMKGHSHVYWYRQLPEEGLKFMVYLQKENIIDESGMPKERFSAEFPKEGPSILRIQQVVRGDSAAYFCASSPAGNPGGEQYFGPGTRLTVT.

The V call is TRBV2, the J call TRBJ1-3, with D perhaps matching TRBD1 (5 bases). The V gene's germline CDR1 is SNHLY and CDR2 FYNNEI. The CDR3 runs to 14 residues. V was pared by 5 bases and J by 3 bases, with 11 bases between. The CDR3 protein is CASSSRGFGNTIYF. CDR3 bases: TGTGCCAGCAGTTCCCGGGGGTTTGGAAACACCATATATTTT.

The J gene is TRBJ2-5, the V gene TRBV7-9; 7 bases align to TRBD2. The V segment lost 5 bases and the J segment 5 bases; nucleotides outside the gene matches: 8. The CDR3 runs 14 residues. CDR1 is SEHNR and CDR2 is FQNEAQ in the germline V gene (reference sequence). This CDR3 is CASSTRLAIETQYF. CDR3 nucleotide sequence: TGTGCCAGCAGCACACGACTAGCTATTGAGACCCAGTACTTC.

The genes are TRBV15 and TRBJ1-2, with 7 bases lining up with TRBD1. Germline V gene lookup returns CDR1 LNHNV and CDR2 YYDKDF (reference sequence). Losses at the gene ends were 4 bases for V and 4 bases for J; bases not matched to a gene: 6. CDR3 size: 14 residues. The CDR3 loop is CATSTGGNPYGYTF. The CDR3 DNA is TGTGCCACCAGCACAGGGGGTAACCCCTATGGCTACACCTTC.

The gene calls are TRBV24-1 and TRBJ2-3, with D perhaps TRBD2 (6 bases). This CDR3 has 14 amino acids. Trimming shortened V by 10 bases and J by 1 base, and 14 bases separated the two germline ends. The germline gives CDR1 KGHDR, CDR2 SFDVKD. CDR3 residues: CATQAGGGTDTQYF. In DNA, the CDR3 is TGTGCCACTCAAGCGGGTGGTGGCACAGATACGCAGTATTTT.

This clone has a single count. J is TRBJ2-5 and V is TRBV4-1, with 7 bases aligning to TRBD1. Germline trimming cut 1 base from V and 5 bases from J; bases unmatched to any gene: 10. Germline V gene sequence: CDR1 MGHRA, CDR2 YSYEKL. The CDR3 sequence is 16 residues long. The CDR3 nucleotides read TGCGCCAGCAGCCAAGTACAGACAGGGATTCTGGAGACCCAGTACTTC. It translates to CASSQVQTGILETQYF.

V and J are TRBV29-1 and TRBJ2-5; 11 positions match TRBD2. The CDR3 is made up of 15 amino acids. V shed 7 bases and J 4 bases; nucleotides not matched to a gene: 11. The germline V gene encodes CDR1 SQVTM and CDR2 ANQGSEA. The CDR3 spells CSASPSGGFGETQYF. CDR3 coding DNA: TGCAGCGCTTCGCCTAGCGGGGGGTTCGGAGAGACCCAGTACTTC.

Remarks on this clone: A read error may account for a junction end that differs from germline. The chain joins TRBV20-1 to TRBJ1-1, with D possibly TRBD1 on 6 matching bases. Germline V CDR1 and CDR2: DFQATT, SNEGSKA (reference sequence). The CDR3 runs to 11 residues. The CDR3 DNA reads TGCAGTGCTAGAGGCCTACAGGGCGGCTACTTT. Its translation: CSARGLQGGYF.

The chain's CDR3 is CASSKETGPLNEQFF. Here the CDR3 DNA reads TGTGCCAGCAGCAAAGAGACAGGCCCCCTCAATGAGCAGTTCTTC. The rearrangement joins TRBV21-1 to TRBJ2-1; the DNA was not compared with TRBD1, the D call given in the table. TRBV21-1 is an annotated pseudogene. This CDR3 spans 15 amino acids.

Concerning this clone itself: Mismatch with germline at one junction end may stem from a read error. V is TRBV28 and J is TRBJ1-5, with D uncertain. Germline values: CDR1 MDHEN, CDR2 SYDVKM. The CDR3 is 14 residues long. Written as DNA, the CDR3 is TGTGTCAGCAGTGAGAATCCTAGCAATCAGCCCCAGCATTTT. Its translation is CVSSENPSNQPQHF.

CDR3 DNA: TGTGCCAGTAGTACAGGGGTGAGAGATACGCAGTATTTT. Translation gives CASSTGVRDTQYF. The chain couples TRBV19 to TRBJ2-3; D perhaps matches TRBD1 (6 bases). The V end lost 4 bases, the J end lost 5 bases, and 10 bases lay between the germline ends. The CDR3 loop spans 13 amino acids. CDR1 and CDR2 from the germline V gene are LNHDA and SQIVND (reference sequence).